The clone carrying this T cell receptor beta chain was picked up a small number of times. The antigen remains unidentified. Time point of the sample: peripheral blood 6 weeks after treatment start. These data originate in a study of PD-L1 blockade in urothelial cancer. About the research overall: Chemotherapy regimens numbering 0 to 3 had been given to patients.

Trimming removed 3 bases at V and 3 bases at J, with 6 bases between. The CDR3 runs 13 residues. Germline lookup yields CDR1 SGHVS and CDR2 FQNEAQ. Sequenced by immunoSEQ multiplex PCR; TCRdb stores in-frame clones only, minus some. The table lists nearly 45,000 clones, approximately 78% of them singletons. The study's findings and limits: Better progression-free and overall survival followed lower pretreatment blood clonality.

This TCR was recovered from a man aged 55 to 70 with urothelial cancer. Specimen: PBMCs, collected around atezolizumab (anti-PD-L1) treatment. The rearrangement links TRBV7-8 to TRBJ1-5; no reliable D call. The DNA for the CDR3 is TGTGCCAGCAGCTTGGGCCTCAATCAGCCCCAGCATTTT. It translates to CASSLGLNQPQHF.